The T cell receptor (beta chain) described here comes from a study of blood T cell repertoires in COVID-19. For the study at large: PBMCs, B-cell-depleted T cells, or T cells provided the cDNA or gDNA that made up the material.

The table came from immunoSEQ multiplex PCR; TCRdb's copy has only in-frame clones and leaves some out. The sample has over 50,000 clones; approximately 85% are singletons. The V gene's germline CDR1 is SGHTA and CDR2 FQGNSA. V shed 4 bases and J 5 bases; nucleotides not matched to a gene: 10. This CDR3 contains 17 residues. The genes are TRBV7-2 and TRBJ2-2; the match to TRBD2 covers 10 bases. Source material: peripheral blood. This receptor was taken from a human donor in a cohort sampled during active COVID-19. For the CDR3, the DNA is TGTGCCAGCAGCTCCACTAAGCGGGGGGGCCGGACCGGGGAGCTGTTTTTT. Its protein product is CASSSTKRGGRTGELFF. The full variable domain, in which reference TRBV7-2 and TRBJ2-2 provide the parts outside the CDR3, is GAGVSQSPSNKVTEKGKDVELRCDPISGHTALYWYRQSLGQGLEFLIYFQGNSAPDKSGLPSDRFSAERTGGSVSTLTIQRTQQEDSAVYLCASSSTKRGGRTGELFFGEGSRLTVL.